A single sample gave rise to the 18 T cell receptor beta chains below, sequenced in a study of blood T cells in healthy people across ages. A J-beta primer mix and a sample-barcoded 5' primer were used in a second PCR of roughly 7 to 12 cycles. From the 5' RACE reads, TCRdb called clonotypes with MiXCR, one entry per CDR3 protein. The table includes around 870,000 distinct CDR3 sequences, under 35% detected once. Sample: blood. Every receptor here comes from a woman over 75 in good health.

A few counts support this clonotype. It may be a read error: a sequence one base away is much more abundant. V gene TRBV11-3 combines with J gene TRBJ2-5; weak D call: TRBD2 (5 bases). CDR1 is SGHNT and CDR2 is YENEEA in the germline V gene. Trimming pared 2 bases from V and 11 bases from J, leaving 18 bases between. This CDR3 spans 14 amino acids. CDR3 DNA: TGTGCCAGCAGCTTAATCCAGGACTGGAATGAGCAGTACTTC. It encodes CASSLIQDWNEQYF. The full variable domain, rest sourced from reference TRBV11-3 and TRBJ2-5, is EAGVVQSPRYKIIEKKQPVAFWCNPISGHNTLYWYLQNLGQGPELLIRYENEEAVDDSQLPKDRFSAERLKGVDSTLKIQPAELGDSAVYLCASSLIQDWNEQYFGPGTRLLVL.

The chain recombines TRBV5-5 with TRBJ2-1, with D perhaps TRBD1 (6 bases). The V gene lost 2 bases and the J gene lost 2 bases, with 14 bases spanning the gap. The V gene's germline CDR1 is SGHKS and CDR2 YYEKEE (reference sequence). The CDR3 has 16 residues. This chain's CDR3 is CASSLSNRDPYNEQFF. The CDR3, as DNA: TGTGCCAGCAGCTTAAGCAACAGGGACCCCTACAATGAGCAGTTCTTC.

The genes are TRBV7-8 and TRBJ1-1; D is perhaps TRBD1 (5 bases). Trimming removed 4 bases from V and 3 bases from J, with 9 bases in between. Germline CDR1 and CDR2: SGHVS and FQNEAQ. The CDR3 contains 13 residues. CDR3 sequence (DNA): TGTGCCAGCAGCTGGACACCTTACACTGAAGCTTTCTTT. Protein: CASSWTPYTEAFF.

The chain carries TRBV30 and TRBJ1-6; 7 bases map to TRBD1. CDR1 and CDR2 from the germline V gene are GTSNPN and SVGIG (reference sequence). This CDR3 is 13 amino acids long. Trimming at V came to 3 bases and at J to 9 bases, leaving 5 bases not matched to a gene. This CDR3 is CAWSRDRSSPLHF. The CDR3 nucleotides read TGTGCCTGGAGCCGGGACAGAAGTTCACCCCTCCACTTT.

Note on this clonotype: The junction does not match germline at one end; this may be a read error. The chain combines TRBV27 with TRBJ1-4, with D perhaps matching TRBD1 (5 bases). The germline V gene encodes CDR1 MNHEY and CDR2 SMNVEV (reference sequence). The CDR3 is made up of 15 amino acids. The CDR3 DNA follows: TGTGCCAGCAGTTCGCCCGGCTCTGAGAGGGGAAAACGGTTTTTT. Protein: CASSSPGSERGKRFF.

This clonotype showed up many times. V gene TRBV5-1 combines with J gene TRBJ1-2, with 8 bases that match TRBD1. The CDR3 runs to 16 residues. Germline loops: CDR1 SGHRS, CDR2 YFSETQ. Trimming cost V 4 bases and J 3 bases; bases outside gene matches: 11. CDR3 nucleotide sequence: TGCGCCAGCAGCAAAACCGGGACAGGCGGCGACTATGGCTACACCTTC. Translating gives CASSKTGTGGDYGYTF.

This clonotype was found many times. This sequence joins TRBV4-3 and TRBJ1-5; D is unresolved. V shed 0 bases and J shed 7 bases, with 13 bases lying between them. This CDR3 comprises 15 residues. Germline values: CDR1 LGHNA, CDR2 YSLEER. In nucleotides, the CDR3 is TGCGCCAGCAGCCAAGAATCCGGGATCAGACAGCCCCAGCATTTT. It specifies CASSQESGIRQPQHF.

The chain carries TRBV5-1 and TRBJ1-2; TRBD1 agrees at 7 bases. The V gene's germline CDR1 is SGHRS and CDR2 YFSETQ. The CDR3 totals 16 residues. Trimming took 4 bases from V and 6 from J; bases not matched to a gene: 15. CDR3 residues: CASSISPTGNGNGYTF. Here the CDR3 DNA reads TGCGCCAGCAGCATATCGCCGACAGGGAATGGCAATGGCTACACCTTC.

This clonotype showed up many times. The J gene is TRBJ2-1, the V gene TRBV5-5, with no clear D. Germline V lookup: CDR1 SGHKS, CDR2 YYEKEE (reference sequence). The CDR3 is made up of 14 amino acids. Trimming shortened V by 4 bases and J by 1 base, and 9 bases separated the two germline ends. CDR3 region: CASSLRVSYNEQFF. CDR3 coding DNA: TGTGCCAGCAGCCTACGGGTTTCCTACAATGAGCAGTTCTTC.

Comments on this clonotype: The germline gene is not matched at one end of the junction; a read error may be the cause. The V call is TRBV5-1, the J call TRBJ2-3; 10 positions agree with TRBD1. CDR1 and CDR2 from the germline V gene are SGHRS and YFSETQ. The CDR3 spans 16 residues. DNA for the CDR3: TGCGCCAGCAGCGCTCAGGGGACAGGGGTGGCAGATGCGCAGTATTTT. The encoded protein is CASSAQGTGVADAQYF.

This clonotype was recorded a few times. The CDR3 DNA reads as TGTGCCAGCAGCCTCCCAGTATATAGCAATCAGCCCCAGCATTTT. Translating gives CASSLPVYSNQPQHF. This chain connects TRBV6-2 or TRBV6-3 to TRBJ1-5; D not certain. Trimming took 6 bases from V and 0 from J, leaving 12 bases between them. The CDR3 runs to 15 residues. Germline lookup yields CDR1 MNHEY and CDR2 SVGEGT.

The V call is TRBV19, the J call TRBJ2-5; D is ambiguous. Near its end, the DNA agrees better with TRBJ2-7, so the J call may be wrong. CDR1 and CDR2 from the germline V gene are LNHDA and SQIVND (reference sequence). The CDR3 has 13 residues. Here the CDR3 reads CASRQTVSHEQYF. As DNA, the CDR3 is TGTGCCAGTAGACAAACGGTGTCCCACGAGCAGTACTTC.

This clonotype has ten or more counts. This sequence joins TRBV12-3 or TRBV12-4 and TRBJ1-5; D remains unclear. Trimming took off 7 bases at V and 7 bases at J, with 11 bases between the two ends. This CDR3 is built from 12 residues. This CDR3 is CASNKLGQPQHF. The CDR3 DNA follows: TGTGCCAGCAATAAACTCGGGCAGCCCCAGCATTTT.

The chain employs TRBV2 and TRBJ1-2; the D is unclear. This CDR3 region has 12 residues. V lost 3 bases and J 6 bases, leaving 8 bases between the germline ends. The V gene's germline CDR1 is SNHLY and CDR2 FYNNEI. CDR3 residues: CASSETPHGYTF. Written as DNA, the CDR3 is TGTGCCAGCAGTGAGACCCCTCATGGCTACACCTTC. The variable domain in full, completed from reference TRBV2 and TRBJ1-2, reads EPEVTQTPSHQVTQMGQEVILRCVPISNHLYFYWYRQILGQKVEFLVSFYNNEISEKSEIFDDQFSVERPDGSNFTLKIRSTKLEDSAMYFCASSETPHGYTFGSGTRLTVV.

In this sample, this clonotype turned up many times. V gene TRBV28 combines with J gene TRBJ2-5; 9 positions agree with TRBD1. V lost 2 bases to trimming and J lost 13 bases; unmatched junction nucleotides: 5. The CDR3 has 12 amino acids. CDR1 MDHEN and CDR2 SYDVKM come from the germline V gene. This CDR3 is CASSLLDRGGYF. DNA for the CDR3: TGTGCCAGCAGTTTACTCGACAGGGGGGGGTACTTC.

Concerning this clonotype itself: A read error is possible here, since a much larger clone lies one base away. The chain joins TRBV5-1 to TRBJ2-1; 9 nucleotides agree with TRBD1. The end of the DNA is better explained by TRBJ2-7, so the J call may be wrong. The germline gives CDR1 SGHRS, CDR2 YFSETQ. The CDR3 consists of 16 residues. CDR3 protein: CASSSGGTGTYNEQYF. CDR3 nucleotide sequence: TGCGCCAGCAGCTCCGGCGGGACAGGGACCTACAATGAGCAGTACTTC.

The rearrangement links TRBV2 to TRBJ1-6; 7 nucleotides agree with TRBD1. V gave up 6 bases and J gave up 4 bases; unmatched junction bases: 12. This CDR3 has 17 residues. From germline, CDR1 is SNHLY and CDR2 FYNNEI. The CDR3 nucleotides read TGTGCCAGCAGAAGGACAGGCGACACCTTTTATAATTCACCCCTCCACTTT. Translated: CASRRTGDTFYNSPLHF.

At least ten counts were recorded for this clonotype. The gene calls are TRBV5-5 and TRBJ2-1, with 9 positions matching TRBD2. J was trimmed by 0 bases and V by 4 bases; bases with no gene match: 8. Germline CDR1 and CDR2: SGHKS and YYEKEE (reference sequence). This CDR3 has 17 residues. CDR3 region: CASSRGLASSSYNEQFF. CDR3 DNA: TGTGCCAGCAGCAGAGGACTAGCGTCTAGCTCCTACAATGAGCAGTTCTTC.